The sequence of this T cell receptor (beta chain) was determined in a study of T cell responses to AZD1222 COVID-19 vaccine. TCRdb's table, derived via immunoSEQ multiplex PCR, lists solely in-frame clones and lacks some. The table has 150,000 to 200,000 clones, 87% seen once. With regard to this clone: Antigen: not known.

Study-wide points: The study reported that nearly half of spike-specific TCRs target unmutated variant regions. Donors were mostly white British, more females; clonal diversity possibly underestimated.

The V gene end was trimmed by 5 bases and the J gene end by 1 base; junction bases not matched to a gene: 13. Germline assignment: CDR1 LGHNT and CDR2 FRNRAP. This CDR3 is built from 18 residues. Sequenced here: peripheral blood, sampled on day 0 of AZD1222 vaccination. The chain uses TRBV12-5 and TRBJ2-5, with 10 bases identical to TRBD2. The source of this sequence is an adult in good health. CDR3 loop: CASGSRTSGAPRQETQYF. CDR3 nucleotide sequence: TGTGCTAGTGGTAGTCGGACTAGCGGAGCCCCCCGCCAAGAGACCCAGTACTTC.